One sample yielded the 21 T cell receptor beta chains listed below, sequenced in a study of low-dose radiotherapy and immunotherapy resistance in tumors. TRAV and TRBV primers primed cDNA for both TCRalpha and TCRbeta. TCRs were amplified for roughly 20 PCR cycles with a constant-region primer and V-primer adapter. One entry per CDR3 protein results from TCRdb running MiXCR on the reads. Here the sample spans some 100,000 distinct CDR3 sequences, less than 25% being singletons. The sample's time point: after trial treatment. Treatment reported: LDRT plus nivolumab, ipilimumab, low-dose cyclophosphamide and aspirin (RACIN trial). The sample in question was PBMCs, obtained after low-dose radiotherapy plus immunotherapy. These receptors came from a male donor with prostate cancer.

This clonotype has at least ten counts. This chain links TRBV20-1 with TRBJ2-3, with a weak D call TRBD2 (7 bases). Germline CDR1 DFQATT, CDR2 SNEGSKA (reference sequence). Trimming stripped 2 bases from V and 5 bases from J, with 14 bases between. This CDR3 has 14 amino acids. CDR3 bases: TGCAGTGCTAGAAAACGGGGGGCTGGAGATACGCAGTATTTT. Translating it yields CSARKRGAGDTQYF.

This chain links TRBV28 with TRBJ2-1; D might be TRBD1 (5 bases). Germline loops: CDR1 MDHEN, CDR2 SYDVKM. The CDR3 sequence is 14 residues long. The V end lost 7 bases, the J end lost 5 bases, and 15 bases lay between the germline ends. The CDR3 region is CASTVPTDNNEQFF. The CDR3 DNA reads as TGTGCCAGCACTGTGCCGACAGATAACAATGAGCAGTTCTTC.

DNA of the CDR3: TGTGCCACCAGTGATAGGACTAGCGGGAGCTCCTACAATGAGCAGTTCTTC. Protein sequence: CATSDRTSGSSYNEQFF. This sequence joins TRBV24-1 and TRBJ2-1, with TRBD2 matching over 13 bases. The CDR3 length is 17 residues. The junction had 1 base not matched to a gene; V was cut back by 3 bases and J by 0 bases. Germline V gives CDR1 KGHDR, CDR2 SFDVKD.

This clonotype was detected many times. The CDR3 DNA is TGTGCCAAAAGCCTAGCGGGGTCGAACACCGGGGAGCTGTTTTTT. As protein: CAKSLAGSNTGELFF. The rearrangement uses TRBV2 and TRBJ2-2; TRBD2 agrees at 9 bases. The germline V gene has CDR1 SNHLY and CDR2 FYNNEI. J lost 0 bases, V lost 10 bases, and 6 bases had no gene match. This CDR3 has 15 residues.

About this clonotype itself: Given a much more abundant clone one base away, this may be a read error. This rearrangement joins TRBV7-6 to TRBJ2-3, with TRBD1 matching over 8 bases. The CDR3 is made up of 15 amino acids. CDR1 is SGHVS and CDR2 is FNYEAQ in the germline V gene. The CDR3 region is CASSPQGTGTDTEYF. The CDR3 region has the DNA TGTGCCAGCAGCCCCCAGGGGACAGGCACAGATACGGAGTATTTT.

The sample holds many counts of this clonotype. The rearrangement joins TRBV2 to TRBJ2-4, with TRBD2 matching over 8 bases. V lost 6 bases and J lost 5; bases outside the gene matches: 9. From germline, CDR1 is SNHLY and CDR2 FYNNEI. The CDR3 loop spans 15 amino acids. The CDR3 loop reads CASRLPHGGENIQYF. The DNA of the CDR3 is TGTGCCAGCAGACTACCGCACGGGGGGGAAAACATTCAGTACTTC.

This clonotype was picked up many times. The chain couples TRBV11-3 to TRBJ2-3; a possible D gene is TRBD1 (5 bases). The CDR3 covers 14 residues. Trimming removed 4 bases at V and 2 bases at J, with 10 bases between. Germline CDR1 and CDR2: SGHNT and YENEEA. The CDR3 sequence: CASSSRQNTDTQYF. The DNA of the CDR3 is TGTGCCAGCAGCTCACGACAGAACACAGATACGCAGTATTTT.

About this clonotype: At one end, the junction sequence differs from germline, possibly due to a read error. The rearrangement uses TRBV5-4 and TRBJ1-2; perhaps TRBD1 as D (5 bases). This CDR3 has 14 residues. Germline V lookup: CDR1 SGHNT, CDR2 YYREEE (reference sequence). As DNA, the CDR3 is TGTGCCAGCACCGGGACGTACAGGAACTACGGCTACACCTTC. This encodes CASTGTYRNYGYTF.

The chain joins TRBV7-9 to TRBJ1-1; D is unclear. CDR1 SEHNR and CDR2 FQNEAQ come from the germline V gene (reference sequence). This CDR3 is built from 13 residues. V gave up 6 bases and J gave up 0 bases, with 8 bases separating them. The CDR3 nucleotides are TGTGCCAGCAGGATGGATATGAACACTGAAGCTTTCTTT. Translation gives CASRMDMNTEAFF. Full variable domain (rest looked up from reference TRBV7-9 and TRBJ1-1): DTGVSQNPRHKITKRGQNVTFRCDPISEHNRLYWYRQTLGQGPEFLTYFQNEAQLEKSRLLSDRFSAERPKGSFSTLEIQRTEQGDSAMYLCASRMDMNTEAFFGQGTRLTVV.

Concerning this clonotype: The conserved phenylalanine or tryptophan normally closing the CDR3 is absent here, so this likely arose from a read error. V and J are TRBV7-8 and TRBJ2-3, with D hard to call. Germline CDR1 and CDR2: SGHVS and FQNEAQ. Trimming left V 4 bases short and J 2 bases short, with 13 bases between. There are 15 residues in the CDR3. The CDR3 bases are TGTGCCAGCAGCTGGGGTTCGATTACCACAGATACGCAGTATGTT. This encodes CASSWGSITTDTQYV.

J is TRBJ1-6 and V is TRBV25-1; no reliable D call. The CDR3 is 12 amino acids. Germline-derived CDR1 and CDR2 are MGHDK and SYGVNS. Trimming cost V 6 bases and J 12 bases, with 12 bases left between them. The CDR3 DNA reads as TGTGCCAGCAGGTTACAATGGGGACCCCTCCACTTT. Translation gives CASRLQWGPLHF.

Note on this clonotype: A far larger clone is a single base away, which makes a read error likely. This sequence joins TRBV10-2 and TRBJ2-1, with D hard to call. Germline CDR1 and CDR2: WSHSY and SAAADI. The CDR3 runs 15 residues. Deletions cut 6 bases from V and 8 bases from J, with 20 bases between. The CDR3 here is CASSQTVQLRDEQFF. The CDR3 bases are TGCGCCAGCAGCCAAACGGTGCAGCTCCGTGATGAGCAGTTCTTC.

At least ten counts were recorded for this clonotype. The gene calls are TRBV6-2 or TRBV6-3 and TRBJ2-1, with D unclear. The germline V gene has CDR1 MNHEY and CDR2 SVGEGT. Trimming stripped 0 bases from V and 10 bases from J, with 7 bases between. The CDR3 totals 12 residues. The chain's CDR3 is CASSYSAYEQFF. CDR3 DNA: TGTGCCAGCAGTTACTCGGCGTACGAGCAGTTCTTC.

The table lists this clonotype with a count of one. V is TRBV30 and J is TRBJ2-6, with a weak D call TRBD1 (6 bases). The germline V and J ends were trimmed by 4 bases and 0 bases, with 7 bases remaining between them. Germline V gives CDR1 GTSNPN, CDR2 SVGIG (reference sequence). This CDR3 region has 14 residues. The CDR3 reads CAWIQGSGANVLTF. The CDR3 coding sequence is TGTGCCTGGATACAGGGCTCTGGGGCCAACGTCCTGACTTTC.

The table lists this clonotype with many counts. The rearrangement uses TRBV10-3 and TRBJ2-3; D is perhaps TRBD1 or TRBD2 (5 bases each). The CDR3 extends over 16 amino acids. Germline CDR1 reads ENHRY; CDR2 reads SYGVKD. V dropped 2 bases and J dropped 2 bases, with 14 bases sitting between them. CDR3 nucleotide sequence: TGTGCCATCAGTGAGGGGGCCCGTCGGGACACAGATACGCAGTATTTT. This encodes CAISEGARRDTDTQYF.

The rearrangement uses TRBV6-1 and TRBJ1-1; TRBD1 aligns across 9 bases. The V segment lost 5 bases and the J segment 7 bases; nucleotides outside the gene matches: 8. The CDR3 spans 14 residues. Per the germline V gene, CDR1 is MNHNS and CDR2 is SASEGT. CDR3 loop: CASSLSGQGGEAFF. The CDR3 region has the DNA TGTGCCAGCAGTCTTTCGGGACAGGGTGGTGAAGCTTTCTTT.

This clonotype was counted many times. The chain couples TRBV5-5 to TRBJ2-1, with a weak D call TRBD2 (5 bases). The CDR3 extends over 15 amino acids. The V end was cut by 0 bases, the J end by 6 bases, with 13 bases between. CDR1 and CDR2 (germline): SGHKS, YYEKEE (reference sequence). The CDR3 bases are TGTGCCAGCAGCTTGGAGGGCCACCGGGGCAATGAGCAGTTCTTC. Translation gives CASSLEGHRGNEQFF.

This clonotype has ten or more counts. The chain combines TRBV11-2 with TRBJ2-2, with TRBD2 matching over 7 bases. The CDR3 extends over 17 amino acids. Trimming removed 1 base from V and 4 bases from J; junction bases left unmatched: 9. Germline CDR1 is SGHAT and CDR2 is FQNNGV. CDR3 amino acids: CASSLGTWTSSTGELFF. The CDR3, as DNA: TGTGCCAGCAGCTTAGGGACCTGGACTAGTAGCACCGGGGAGCTGTTTTTT.

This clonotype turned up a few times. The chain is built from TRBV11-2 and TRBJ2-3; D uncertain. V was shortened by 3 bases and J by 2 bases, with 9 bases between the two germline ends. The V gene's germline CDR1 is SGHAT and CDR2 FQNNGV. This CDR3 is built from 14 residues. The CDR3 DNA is TGTGCCAGCAGCTTGGGCGCCGACACAGATACGCAGTATTTT. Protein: CASSLGADTDTQYF.

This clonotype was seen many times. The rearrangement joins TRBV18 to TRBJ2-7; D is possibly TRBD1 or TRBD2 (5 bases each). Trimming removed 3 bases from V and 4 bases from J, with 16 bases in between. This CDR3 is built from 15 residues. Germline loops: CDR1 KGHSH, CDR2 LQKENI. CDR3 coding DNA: TGTGCCAGCTCACCCGGGGCCGAGAAAAAGTACGAGCAGTACTTC. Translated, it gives CASSPGAEKKYEQYF.

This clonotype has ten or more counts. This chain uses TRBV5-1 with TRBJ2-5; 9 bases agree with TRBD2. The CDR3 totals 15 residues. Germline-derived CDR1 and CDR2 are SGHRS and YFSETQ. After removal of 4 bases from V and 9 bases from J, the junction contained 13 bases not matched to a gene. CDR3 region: CASSPDGTSRGAQYF. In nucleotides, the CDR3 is TGCGCCAGCAGCCCCGATGGGACTAGCCGCGGGGCCCAGTACTTC.